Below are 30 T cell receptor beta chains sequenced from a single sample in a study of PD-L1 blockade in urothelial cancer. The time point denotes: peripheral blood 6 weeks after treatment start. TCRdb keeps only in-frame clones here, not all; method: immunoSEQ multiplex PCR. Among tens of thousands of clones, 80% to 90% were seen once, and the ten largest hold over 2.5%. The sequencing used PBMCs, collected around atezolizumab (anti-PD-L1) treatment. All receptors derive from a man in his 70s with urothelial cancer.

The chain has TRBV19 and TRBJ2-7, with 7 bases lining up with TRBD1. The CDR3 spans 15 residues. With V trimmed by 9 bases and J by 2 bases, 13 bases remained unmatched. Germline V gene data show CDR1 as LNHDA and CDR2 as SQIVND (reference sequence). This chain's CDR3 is CASAFSGQGAYEQYF. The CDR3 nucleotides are TGTGCCAGCGCCTTCTCCGGGCAGGGGGCCTACGAGCAGTACTTC.

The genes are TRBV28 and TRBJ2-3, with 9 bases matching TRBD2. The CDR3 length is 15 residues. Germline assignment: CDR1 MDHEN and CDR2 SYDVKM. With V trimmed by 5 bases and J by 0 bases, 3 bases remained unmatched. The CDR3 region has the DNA TGTGCCAGCAGTCATAGCGGGAGTAGCACAGATACGCAGTATTTT. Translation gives CASSHSGSSTDTQYF.

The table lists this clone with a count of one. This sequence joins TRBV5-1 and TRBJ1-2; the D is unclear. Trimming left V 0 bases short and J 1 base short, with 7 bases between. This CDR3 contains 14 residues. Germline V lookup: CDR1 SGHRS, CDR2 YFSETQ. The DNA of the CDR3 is TGCGCCAGCAGCTTGGGAGACATTAACTATGGCTACACCTTC. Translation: CASSLGDINYGYTF.

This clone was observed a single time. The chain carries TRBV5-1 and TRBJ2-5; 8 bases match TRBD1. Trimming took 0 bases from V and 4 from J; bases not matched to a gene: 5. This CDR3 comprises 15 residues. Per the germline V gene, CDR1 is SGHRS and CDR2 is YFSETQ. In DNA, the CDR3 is TGCGCCAGCAGCTTGGGATTGACAGGGGCAGAGACCCAGTACTTC. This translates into CASSLGLTGAETQYF.

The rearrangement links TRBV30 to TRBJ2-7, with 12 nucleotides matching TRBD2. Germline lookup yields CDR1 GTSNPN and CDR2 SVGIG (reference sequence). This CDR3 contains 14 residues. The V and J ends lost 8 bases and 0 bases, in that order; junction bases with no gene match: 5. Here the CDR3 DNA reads TGTGCCGGGACTAGCGGGCACAGCTCCTACGAGCAGTACTTC. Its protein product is CAGTSGHSSYEQYF.

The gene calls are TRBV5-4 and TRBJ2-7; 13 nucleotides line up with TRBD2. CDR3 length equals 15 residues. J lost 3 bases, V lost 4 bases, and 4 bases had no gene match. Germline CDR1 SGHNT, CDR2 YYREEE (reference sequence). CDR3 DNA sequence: TGTGCCAGCAGCCGGACTAGCGGGAGCTTCTACGAGCAGTACTTC. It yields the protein CASSRTSGSFYEQYF.

CDR3 in DNA: TGCAGCGTTGAACCTCCGGGACTAGCGGGCACAGATACGCAGTATTTT. Encoded protein: CSVEPPGLAGTDTQYF. The rearrangement links TRBV29-1 to TRBJ2-3; TRBD2 agrees at 11 bases. The germline V gene encodes CDR1 SQVTM and CDR2 ANQGSEA. Trimming at V came to 2 bases and at J to 1 base, leaving 5 bases not matched to a gene. The CDR3 has 16 amino acids.

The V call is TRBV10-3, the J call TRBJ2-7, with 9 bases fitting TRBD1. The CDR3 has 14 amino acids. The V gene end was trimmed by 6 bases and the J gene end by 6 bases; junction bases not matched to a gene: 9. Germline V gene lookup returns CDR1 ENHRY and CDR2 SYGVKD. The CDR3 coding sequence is TGTGCCATCAGCCCCGCAACAGGGGGCGGCGAGCAGTACTTC. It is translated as CAISPATGGGEQYF.

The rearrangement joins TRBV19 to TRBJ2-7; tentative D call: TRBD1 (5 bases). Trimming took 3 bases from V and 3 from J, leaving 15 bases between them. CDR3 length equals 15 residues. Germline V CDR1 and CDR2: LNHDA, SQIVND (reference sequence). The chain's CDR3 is CASSISQGVGYEQYF. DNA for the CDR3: TGTGCCAGTAGTATCAGTCAAGGGGTGGGCTACGAGCAGTACTTC.

The CDR3 DNA is TGTGCCAGCCGAAGCGGGAGGGGGTCCTACAATGAGCAGTTCTTC. It is translated as CASRSGRGSYNEQFF. The chain links TRBV2 to TRBJ2-1, with 10 bases aligning to TRBD2. This CDR3 has 15 residues. CDR1 is SNHLY and CDR2 is FYNNEI in the germline V gene. V dropped 8 bases and J dropped 1; count of bases not matched to a gene: 5.

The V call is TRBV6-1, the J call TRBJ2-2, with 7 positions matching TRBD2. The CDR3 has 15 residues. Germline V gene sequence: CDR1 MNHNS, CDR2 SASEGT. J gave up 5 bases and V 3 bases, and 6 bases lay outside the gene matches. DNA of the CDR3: TGTGCCAGCAGTGAGTTTAGCGGGCAGACCGGGGAGCTGTTTTTT. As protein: CASSEFSGQTGELFF.

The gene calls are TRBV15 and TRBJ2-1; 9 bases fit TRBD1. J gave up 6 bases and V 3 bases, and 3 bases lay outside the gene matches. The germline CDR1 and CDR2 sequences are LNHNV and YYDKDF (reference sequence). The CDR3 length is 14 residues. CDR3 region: CATSRDRGPNEQFF. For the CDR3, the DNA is TGTGCCACCAGCAGGGACAGGGGACCCAATGAGCAGTTCTTC. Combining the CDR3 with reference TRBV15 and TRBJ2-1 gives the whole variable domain DAMVIQNPRYQVTQFGKPVTLSCSQTLNHNVMYWYQQKSSQAPKLLFHYYDKDFNNEADTPDNFQSRRPNTSFCFLDIRSPGLGDTAMYLCATSRDRGPNEQFFGPGTRLTVL.

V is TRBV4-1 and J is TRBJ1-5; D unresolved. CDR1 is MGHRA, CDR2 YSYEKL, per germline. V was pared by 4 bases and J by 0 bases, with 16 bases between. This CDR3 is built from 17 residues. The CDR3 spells CASSPYDSRYSNQPQHF. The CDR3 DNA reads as TGCGCCAGCAGCCCCTATGACTCCCGCTATAGCAATCAGCCCCAGCATTTT.

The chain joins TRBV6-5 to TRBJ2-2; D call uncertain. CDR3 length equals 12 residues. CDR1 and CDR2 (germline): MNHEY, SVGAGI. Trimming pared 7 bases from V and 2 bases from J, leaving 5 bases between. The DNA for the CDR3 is TGTGCCAGCACCCAAAACACCGGGGAGCTGTTTTTT. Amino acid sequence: CASTQNTGELFF.

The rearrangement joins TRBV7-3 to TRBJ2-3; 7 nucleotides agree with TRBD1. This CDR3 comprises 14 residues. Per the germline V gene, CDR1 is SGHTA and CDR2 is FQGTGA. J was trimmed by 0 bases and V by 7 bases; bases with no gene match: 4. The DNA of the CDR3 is TGTGCCAGCAAGAGGGGGCAGAGCACAGATACGCAGTATTTT. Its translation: CASKRGQSTDTQYF.

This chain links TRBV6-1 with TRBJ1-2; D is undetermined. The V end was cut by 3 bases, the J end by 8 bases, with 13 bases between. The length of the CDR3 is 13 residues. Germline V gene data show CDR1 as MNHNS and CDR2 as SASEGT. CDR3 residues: CASSDVPGGGYTF. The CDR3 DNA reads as TGTGCCAGCAGTGATGTGCCGGGAGGAGGCTACACCTTC.

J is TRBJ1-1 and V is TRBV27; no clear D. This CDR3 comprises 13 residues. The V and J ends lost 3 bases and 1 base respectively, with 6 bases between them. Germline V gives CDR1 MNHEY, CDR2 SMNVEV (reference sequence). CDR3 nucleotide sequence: TGTGCCAGCAGTTTCCGAGAGAACACTGAAGCTTTCTTT. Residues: CASSFRENTEAFF.

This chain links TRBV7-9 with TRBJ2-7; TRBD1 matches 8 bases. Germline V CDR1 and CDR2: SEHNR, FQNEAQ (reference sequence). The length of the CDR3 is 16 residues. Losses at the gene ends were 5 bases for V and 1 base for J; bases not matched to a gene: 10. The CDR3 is CASSPRGQGVSYEQYF. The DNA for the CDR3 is TGTGCCAGCAGCCCACGAGGACAGGGAGTGTCCTACGAGCAGTACTTC.

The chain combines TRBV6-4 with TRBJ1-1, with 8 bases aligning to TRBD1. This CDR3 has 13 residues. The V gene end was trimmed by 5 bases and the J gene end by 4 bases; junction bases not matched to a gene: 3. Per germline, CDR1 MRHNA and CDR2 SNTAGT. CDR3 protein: CASSQGAGTEAFF. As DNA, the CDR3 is TGTGCCAGCAGTCAGGGGGCTGGCACTGAAGCTTTCTTT.

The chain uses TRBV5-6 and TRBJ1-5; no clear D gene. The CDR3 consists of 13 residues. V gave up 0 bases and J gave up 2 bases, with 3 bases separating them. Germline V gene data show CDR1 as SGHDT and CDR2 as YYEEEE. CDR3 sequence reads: CASSLAGNQPQHF. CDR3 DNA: TGTGCCAGCAGCTTGGCGGGCAATCAGCCCCAGCATTTT. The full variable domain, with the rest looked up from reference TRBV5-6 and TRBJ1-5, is DAGVTQSPTHLIKTRGQQVTLRCSPKSGHDTVSWYQQALGQGPQFIFQYYEEEERQRGNFPDRFSGHQFPNYSSELNVNALLLGDSALYLCASSLAGNQPQHFGDGTRLSIL.

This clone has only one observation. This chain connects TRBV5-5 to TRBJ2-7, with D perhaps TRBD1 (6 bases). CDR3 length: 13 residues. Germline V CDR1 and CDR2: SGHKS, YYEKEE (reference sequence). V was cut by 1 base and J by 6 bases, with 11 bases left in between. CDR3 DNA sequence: TGTGCCAGCAGCTTGTCTGGGGGCTTCGAGCAGTACTTC. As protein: CASSLSGGFEQYF.

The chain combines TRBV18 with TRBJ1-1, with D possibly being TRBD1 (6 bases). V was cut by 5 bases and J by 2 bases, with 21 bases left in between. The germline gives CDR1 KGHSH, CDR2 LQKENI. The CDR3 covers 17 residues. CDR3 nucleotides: TGTGCCAGCTCAAAAGGACAGCGACTGGTCGGTAACACTGAAGCTTTCTTT. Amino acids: CASSKGQRLVGNTEAFF.

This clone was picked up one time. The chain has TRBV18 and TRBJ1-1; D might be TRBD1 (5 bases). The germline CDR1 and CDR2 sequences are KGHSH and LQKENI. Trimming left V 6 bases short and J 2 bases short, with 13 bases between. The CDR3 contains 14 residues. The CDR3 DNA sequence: TGTGCCAGCTCCCTGACACAGGATAACACTGAAGCTTTCTTT. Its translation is CASSLTQDNTEAFF.

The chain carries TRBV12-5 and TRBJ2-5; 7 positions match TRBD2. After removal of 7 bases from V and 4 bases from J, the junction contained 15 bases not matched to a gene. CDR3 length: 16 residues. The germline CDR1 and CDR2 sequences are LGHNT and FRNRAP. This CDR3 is CASASSPSGMGETQYF. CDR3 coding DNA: TGTGCTAGTGCCTCCTCCCCTAGCGGCATGGGAGAGACCCAGTACTTC.

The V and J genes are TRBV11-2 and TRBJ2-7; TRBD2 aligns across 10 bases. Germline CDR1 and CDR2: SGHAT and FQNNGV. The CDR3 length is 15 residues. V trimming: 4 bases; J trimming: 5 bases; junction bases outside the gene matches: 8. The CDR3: CASSSSGTSVHEQYF. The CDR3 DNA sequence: TGTGCCAGCAGCTCGTCCGGGACTAGCGTCCACGAGCAGTACTTC.

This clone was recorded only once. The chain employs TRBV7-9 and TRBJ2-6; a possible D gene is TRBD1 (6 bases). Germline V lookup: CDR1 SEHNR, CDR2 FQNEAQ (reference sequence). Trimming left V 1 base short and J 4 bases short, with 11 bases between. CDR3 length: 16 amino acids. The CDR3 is CASSLGGLLGANVLTF. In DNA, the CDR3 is TGTGCCAGCAGCTTAGGGGGGCTGTTAGGGGCCAACGTCCTGACTTTC.

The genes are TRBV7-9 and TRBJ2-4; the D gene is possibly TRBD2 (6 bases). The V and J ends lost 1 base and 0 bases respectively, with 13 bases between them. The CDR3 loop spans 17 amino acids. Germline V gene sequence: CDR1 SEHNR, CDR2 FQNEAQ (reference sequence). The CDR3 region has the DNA TGTGCCAGCAGCTTAGGACGGGGGACCCTAGCCAAAAACATTCAGTACTTC. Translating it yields CASSLGRGTLAKNIQYF.

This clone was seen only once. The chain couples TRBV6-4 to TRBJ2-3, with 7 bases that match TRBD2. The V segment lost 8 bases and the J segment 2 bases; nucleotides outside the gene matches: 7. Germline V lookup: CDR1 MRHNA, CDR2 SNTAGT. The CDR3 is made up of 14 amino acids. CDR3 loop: CASGPGGNTDTQYF. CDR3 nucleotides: TGTGCCAGCGGCCCGGGAGGAAACACAGATACGCAGTATTTT.

CDR3 region: CAISVLGGPYEQYF. The CDR3 coding sequence is TGTGCCATCAGTGTTTTAGGAGGTCCCTACGAGCAGTACTTC. The chain recombines TRBV10-3 with TRBJ2-7; D possibly corresponds to TRBD2 (5 bases). Germline CDR1 and CDR2: ENHRY and SYGVKD. The V and J ends lost 4 bases and 2 bases respectively, with 12 bases between them. The length of the CDR3 is 14 residues.

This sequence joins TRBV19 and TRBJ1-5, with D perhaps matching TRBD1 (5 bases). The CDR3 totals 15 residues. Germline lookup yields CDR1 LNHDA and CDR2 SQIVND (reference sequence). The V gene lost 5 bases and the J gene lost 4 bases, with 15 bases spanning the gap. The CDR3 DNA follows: TGTGCCAGTAGTTTGGGGGGAAGGTGGAATCAGCCCCAGCATTTT. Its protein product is CASSLGGRWNQPQHF. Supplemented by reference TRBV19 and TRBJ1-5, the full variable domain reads DGGITQSPKYLFRKEGQNVTLSCEQNLNHDAMYWYRQDPGQGLRLIYYSQIVNDFQKGDIAEGYSVSREKKESFPLTVTSAQKNPTAFYLCASSLGGRWNQPQHFGDGTRLSIL.